This TCR beta chain was recorded in a study of blood T cell repertoires in COVID-19. Germline values: CDR1 MDHEN, CDR2 SYDVKM. The CDR3 sequence is 17 residues long. The V gene end was trimmed by 4 bases and the J gene end by 0 bases; junction bases not matched to a gene: 6. TCRdb keeps only in-frame clones here, not all; method: immunoSEQ multiplex PCR. The sample records 150,000 to 200,000 clones, about 83% being singletons. This chain links TRBV28 with TRBJ2-1; 10 nucleotides match TRBD2. Material for sequencing was peripheral blood. This TCR was recovered from a human donor in a cohort sampled during active COVID-19. In nucleotides, the CDR3 is TGTGCCAGCAGTTCGACGAGCGGGGGGGCCTCCTACAATGAGCAGTTCTTC. Protein sequence: CASSSTSGGASYNEQFF.